These 26 T cell receptor beta chains came from one sample sequenced in a study of CXCR3-negative and CXCR3-positive naive CD8 T cells. The method, 5' RACE with UMI labels, was used to prepare the TRB cDNA libraries. TCRdb re-called the 5' RACE reads and catalogs CDR3 proteins one per entry, DNA excluded. Its table lists about 58,000 distinct CDR3 sequences. The sequenced sample was naive CXCR3- CD8+ T cells from blood. Described subset: CD45RO-CCR7+CD27+CD95- naive CD8+ T cells lacking CXCR3 (TNR3-). The receptor source for this set is a human donor in good health. Some clones in this sample may be carry-over from other donors' samples.

The chain joins TRBV12-3 or TRBV12-4 to TRBJ2-7. The CDR3 has 13 amino acids. This CDR3 is CASSFGTTYEQYF.

The rearrangement links TRBV4-1 to TRBJ2-5; TCRdb gives TRBD1 as the D gene, but with no DNA this cannot be confirmed. This CDR3 contains 18 residues. Per germline, CDR1 MGHRA and CDR2 YSYEKL. The CDR3 here is CASSQVMKTGRGNGAQYF.

V usage is TRBV7-3 and J usage is TRBJ2-1. This CDR3 spans 12 amino acids. Germline CDR1 and CDR2: SGHTA and FQGTGA. The CDR3 reads CASSGKVNEQFF.

J is TRBJ2-7 and V is TRBV6-5; as DNA is missing, the TRBD1 call by TCRdb cannot be tested. The CDR3 is made up of 15 amino acids. CDR1 MNHEY and CDR2 SVGAGI come from the germline V gene. The CDR3 spells CASSYSNGATYEQYF.

This chain links TRBV7-9 with TRBJ1-1; TCRdb proposes TRBD1, but this gene call is untestable without DNA. The CDR3 is 15 residues long. Germline V gene data show CDR1 as SEHNR and CDR2 as FQNEAQ (reference sequence). CDR3 amino acids: CASSLDQGVSTEAFF.

The rearrangement uses TRBV7-6 and TRBJ2-1; lacking DNA, the TRBD1 call made by TCRdb goes unchecked. Looked up from germline, CDR1 is SGHVS and CDR2 is FNYEAQ. The CDR3 extends over 15 amino acids. CDR3 region: CASSSPPGGDNEQFF.

The chain uses TRBV9 and TRBJ1-5. The CDR3 totals 15 residues. Per germline, CDR1 SGDLS and CDR2 YYNGEE. The CDR3 here is CASSVDGSRSQPQHF.

J is TRBJ2-7 and V is TRBV29-1; as DNA is missing, the TRBD1 call by TCRdb cannot be tested. Germline CDR1 is SQVTM and CDR2 is ANQGSEA. This CDR3 region has 15 residues. CDR3 sequence reads: CSVEQGSKGFYEQYF.

The CDR3 is CASSLAYSNNEQFF. The V and J genes are TRBV5-4 and TRBJ2-1. CDR1 is SGHNT and CDR2 is YYREEE in the germline V gene (reference sequence). This CDR3 is 14 amino acids long. The entire variable domain, with the rest obtained from reference TRBV5-4 and TRBJ2-1, is as follows: ETGVTQSPTHLIKTRGQQVTLRCSSQSGHNTVSWYQQALGQGPQFIFQYYREEENGRGNFPPRFSGLQFPNYSSELNVNALELDDSALYLCASSLAYSNNEQFFGPGTRLTVL.

This sequence joins TRBV25-1 and TRBJ2-7; TCRdb names TRBD1, which stays unverified in the absence of DNA. The CDR3 has 13 amino acids. The germline V gene encodes CDR1 MGHDK and CDR2 SYGVNS. The CDR3 sequence: CASSVRVDYEQYF.

The V call is TRBV7-8, the J call TRBJ2-2; TCRdb indicates TRBD1, and absent DNA this call remains unverified. Germline V gene data show CDR1 as SGHVS and CDR2 as FQNEAQ. This CDR3 spans 16 amino acids. CDR3 loop: CASSLIGGGYTGELFF.

The chain links TRBV15 to TRBJ1-1; TCRdb gives TRBD1 as the D gene, but with no DNA this cannot be confirmed. The CDR3 consists of 12 residues. From germline, CDR1 is LNHNV and CDR2 YYDKDF (reference sequence). CDR3 amino acids: CATSRRQGEAFF.

The rearrangement links TRBV20-1 to TRBJ1-2. Per germline, CDR1 DFQATT and CDR2 SNEGSKA (reference sequence). CDR3 length equals 13 residues. The chain's CDR3 is CSARDRGRDGYTF.

The V and J genes are TRBV19 and TRBJ2-7. This CDR3 is 13 amino acids long. From germline, CDR1 is LNHDA and CDR2 SQIVND (reference sequence). CDR3 amino acids: CASSITTIYEQYF.

V gene TRBV7-9 combines with J gene TRBJ2-1; the TCRdb D gene call, TRBD1, has no DNA to confirm it. The germline V gene has CDR1 SEHNR and CDR2 FQNEAQ (reference sequence). The CDR3 loop spans 15 amino acids. The CDR3 sequence is CASSFGQGIDNEQFF.

This chain uses TRBV7-9 with TRBJ1-2. Germline-derived CDR1 and CDR2 are SEHNR and FQNEAQ (reference sequence). This CDR3 region has 15 residues. CDR3 loop: CASSRREESNYGYTF.

V is TRBV5-1 and J is TRBJ2-6; the D call from TCRdb, TRBD2, cannot be confirmed without DNA. Germline lookup yields CDR1 SGHRS and CDR2 YFSETQ. This CDR3 is built from 21 residues. CDR3: CASSDGGLAGGWSSGANVLTF.

This chain links TRBV7-2 with TRBJ2-1; the D call of TRBD1 rests on TCRdb alone, since no DNA is present to check it. This CDR3 is built from 15 residues. CDR1 SGHTA and CDR2 FQGNSA come from the germline V gene. The CDR3 reads CASSPRDRDYNEQFF. The full variable domain, in which reference TRBV7-2 and TRBJ2-1 provide the parts outside the CDR3, is GAGVSQSPSNKVTEKGKDVELRCDPISGHTALYWYRQSLGQGLEFLIYFQGNSAPDKSGLPSDRFSAERTGGSVSTLTIQRTQQEDSAVYLCASSPRDRDYNEQFFGPGTRLTVL.

The rearrangement uses TRBV9 and TRBJ2-1; without DNA, the TCRdb call of TRBD2 cannot be checked. The CDR3 sequence is 16 residues long. Germline V gene data show CDR1 as SGDLS and CDR2 as YYNGEE. CDR3 loop: CASSPLEGEAYNEQFF.

The V call is TRBV28, the J call TRBJ1-1. The CDR3 sequence is 11 residues long. Germline V gene lookup returns CDR1 MDHEN and CDR2 SYDVKM. CDR3 loop: CASRKNTEAFF. The complete variable domain, with remaining parts taken from reference TRBV28 and TRBJ1-1, reads DVKVTQSSRYLVKRTGEKVFLECVQDMDHENMFWYRQDPGLGLRLIYFSYDVKMKEKGDIPEGYSVSREKKERFSLILESASTNQTSMYLCASRKNTEAFFGQGTRLTVV.

CDR3 loop: CASSQGGRGNEKLFF. The V and J genes are TRBV4-3 and TRBJ1-4; TCRdb lists TRBD1, though no DNA is available to test this call. CDR1 LGHNA and CDR2 YSLEER come from the germline V gene. The CDR3 sequence is 15 residues long.

The V and J genes are TRBV12-3 or TRBV12-4 and TRBJ2-5; TCRdb's D call, TRBD2, is unchecked because there is no DNA. The CDR3 length is 16 residues. The CDR3 region is CASSFRRGGVQETQYF.

The rearrangement links TRBV7-9 to TRBJ1-4; the TCRdb call, TRBD1, lacks DNA for checking. The germline V gene encodes CDR1 SEHNR and CDR2 FQNEAQ (reference sequence). The CDR3 totals 14 residues. CDR3: CASSSPDMREKLFF. Looking up the rest from reference TRBV7-9 and TRBJ1-4 gives the full variable domain: DTGVSQNPRHKITKRGQNVTFRCDPISEHNRLYWYRQTLGQGPEFLTYFQNEAQLEKSRLLSDRFSAERPKGSFSTLEIQRTEQGDSAMYLCASSSPDMREKLFFGSGTQLSVL.

The CDR3: CASKNRAQGSLSEQYF. The chain couples TRBV27 to TRBJ2-7; TCRdb picks TRBD1, but there is no DNA to check that call. Germline assignment: CDR1 MNHEY and CDR2 SMNVEV (reference sequence). CDR3 size: 16 residues.

This chain links TRBV12-3 or TRBV12-4 with TRBJ2-7; TCRdb returns TRBD1, unconfirmable since there is no DNA. The CDR3 consists of 13 residues. The CDR3 spells CASTPTDYYEQYF.

The gene calls are TRBV14 and TRBJ2-7. In germline, CDR1 is SGHDN, CDR2 FVKESK. The CDR3 length is 13 residues. The CDR3 loop is CASSQVVRGEQYF.